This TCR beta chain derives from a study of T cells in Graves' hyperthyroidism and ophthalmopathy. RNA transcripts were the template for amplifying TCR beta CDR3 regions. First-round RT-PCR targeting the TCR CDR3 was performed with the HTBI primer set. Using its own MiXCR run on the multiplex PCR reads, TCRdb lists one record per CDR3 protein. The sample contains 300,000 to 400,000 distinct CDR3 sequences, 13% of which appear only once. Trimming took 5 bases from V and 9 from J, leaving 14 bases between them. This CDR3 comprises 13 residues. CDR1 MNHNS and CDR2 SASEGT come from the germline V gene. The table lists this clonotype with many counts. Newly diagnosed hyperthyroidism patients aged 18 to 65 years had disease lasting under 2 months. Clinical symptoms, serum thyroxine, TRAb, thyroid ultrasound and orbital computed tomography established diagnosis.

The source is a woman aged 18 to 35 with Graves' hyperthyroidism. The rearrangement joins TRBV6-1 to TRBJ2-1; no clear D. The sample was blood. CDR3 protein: CASSTGPWGEQFF. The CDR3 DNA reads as TGTGCCAGCAGTACGGGCCCCTGGGGTGAGCAGTTCTTC.